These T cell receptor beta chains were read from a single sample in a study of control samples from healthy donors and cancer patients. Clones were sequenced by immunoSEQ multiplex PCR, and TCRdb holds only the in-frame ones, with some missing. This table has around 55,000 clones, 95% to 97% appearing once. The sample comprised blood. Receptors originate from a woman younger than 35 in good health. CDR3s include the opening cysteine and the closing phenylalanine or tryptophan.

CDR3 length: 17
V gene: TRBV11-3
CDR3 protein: CASSVAGQGTRTGELFF

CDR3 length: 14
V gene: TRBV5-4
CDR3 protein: CASSFGGGENIQYF

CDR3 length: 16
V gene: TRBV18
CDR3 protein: CASSPVEGGANYGYTF

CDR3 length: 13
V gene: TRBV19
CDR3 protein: CASQGLQNTEAFF

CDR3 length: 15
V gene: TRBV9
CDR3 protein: CASSERGFSNQPQHF

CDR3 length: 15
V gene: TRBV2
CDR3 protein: CASSGSRGGNQPQHF

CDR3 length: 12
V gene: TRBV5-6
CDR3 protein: CASSLGASGWYF

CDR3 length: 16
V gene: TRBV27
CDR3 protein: CASSLTPGQGRDTQYF

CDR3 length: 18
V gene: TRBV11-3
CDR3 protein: CASSLASRPHPVSYEQYF

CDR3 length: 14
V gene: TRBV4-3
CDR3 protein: CASSDSVRTDTQYF

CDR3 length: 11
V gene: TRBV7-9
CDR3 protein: CASTLNTEAFF

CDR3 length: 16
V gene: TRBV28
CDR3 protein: CASNPGQGFSPNGYTF

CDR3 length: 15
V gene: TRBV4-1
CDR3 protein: CASSQVSSVQETQYF

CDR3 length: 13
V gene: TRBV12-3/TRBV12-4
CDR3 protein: CASSFSGGYEQYF

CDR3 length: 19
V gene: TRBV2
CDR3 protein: CASSGGSGQGLHSNQPQHF

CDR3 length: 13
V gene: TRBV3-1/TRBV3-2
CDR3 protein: CASGAEFSYEQYF

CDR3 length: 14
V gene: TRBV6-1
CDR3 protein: CASSDWQGEQPQHF

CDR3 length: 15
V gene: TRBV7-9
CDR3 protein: CASSQRSSGANVLTF

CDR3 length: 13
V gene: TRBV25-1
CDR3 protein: CASSEGEIGELFF

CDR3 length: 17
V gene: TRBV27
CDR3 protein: CASSTRGRAESNQPQHF

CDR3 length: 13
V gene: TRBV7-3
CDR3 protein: CASSHGSNTEAFF

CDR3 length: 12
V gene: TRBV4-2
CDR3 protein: CASSQEPIGYTF

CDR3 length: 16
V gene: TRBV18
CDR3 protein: CASSLLDRWALREQYF

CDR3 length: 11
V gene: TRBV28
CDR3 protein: CASNLYTEAFF

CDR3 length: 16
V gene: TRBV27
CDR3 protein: CASSSQYLVGNQPQHF

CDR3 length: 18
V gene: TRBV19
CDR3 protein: CASSIYGFSRGPAYEQYF

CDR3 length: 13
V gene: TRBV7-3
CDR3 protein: CASSSLNTGELFF

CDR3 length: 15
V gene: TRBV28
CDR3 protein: CASSLMEGDGNTIYF

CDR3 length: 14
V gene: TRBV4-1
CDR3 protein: CASSQPGKNEKLFF

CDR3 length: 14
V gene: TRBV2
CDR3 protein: CASSEGQGVSEAFF

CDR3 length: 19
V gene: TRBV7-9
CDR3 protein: CASSFDLGDLRSGANVLTF

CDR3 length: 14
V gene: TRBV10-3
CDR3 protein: CAISDSGSNEKLFF

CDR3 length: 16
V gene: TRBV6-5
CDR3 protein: CASSYSGTGGKYGYTF

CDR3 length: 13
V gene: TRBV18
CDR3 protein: CASSREAGTEAFF

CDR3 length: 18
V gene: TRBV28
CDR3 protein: CASSLLDGAFDGYNEQFF

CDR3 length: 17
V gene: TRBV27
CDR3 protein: CASSLSHWTGNTGELFF

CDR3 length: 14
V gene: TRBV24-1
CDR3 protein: CATSDDSSGNTIYF

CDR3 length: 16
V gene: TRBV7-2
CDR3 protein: CASSLQRGGTYNEQFF

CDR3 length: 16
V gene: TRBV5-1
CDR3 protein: CASSLGHGSGSGEAFF

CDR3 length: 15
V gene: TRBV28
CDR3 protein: CASRRPEGAGYGYTF

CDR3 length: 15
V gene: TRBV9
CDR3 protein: CASSVDGRPNEKLFF

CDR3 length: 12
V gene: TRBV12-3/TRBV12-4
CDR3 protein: CASSWTGHEQFF

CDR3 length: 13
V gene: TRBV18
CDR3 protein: CASSPAVHTEAFF

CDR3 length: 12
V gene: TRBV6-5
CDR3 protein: CASSYSREKLFF

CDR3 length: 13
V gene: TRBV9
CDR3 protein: CASSVGQGETQYF

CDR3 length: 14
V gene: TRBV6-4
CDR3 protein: CASSDTPDTGELFF

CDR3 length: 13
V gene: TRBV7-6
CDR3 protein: CASSSAVNTEAFF